This T cell receptor beta chain is drawn from a study of cytomegalovirus exposure and HLA in healthy donors. A remark on this clone: Its matching antigen is unknown.

PCR was performed using 60 Vbeta and 13 Jbeta primers. Some clones are missing from TCRdb's copy, which holds only in-frame ones; the method was immunoSEQ multiplex PCR. The sample records 180,000 or so clones, about 85% being singletons. Trimming at V came to 4 bases and at J to 4 bases, leaving 3 bases not matched to a gene. The CDR3 sequence is 16 residues long. Germline CDR1 reads SGHVS; CDR2 reads FNYEAQ. Study-wide findings and caveats: In vitro testing confirmed a few CMV-associated chains as specific for CMV antigens.

The chain joins TRBV7-6 to TRBJ2-1, with 14 positions matching TRBD2. The receptor was derived from a woman aged 45 to 65 in good health and CMV-seropositive. The sample taken for sequencing was PBMCs. The CDR3 DNA reads TGTGCCAGCAGCTCGACTAGCGGGGGGGAATACAATGAGCAGTTCTTC. The encoded protein is CASSSTSGGEYNEQFF.